The 2 T cell receptor beta chains in this list originate from one sample, sequenced in a study of blood T cell repertoires in COVID-19. Data came from immunoSEQ multiplex PCR; TCRdb stores just in-frame clones and leaves some out. The sample lists around 250,000 clones, 91% occurring once. Input material: PBMCs or T cells enriched from blood (not recorded which). Receptor source: a human donor in a cohort exposed to, infected with or recovered from COVID-19 (not recorded which). The donor label of this sample is uncertain.

This chain connects TRBV7-6 to TRBJ1-1; D might be TRBD1 (6 bases). The ends were cut back, 5 bases at V and 1 base at J, with 14 bases in the middle. Germline V gives CDR1 SGHVS, CDR2 FNYEAQ. The CDR3 has 15 amino acids. CDR3 nucleotide sequence: TGTGCCAGCAGCCGATTAGAACAGGGGAACACTGAAGCTTTCTTT. As protein: CASSRLEQGNTEAFF.

The chain combines TRBV18 with TRBJ1-1; D not resolved. The CDR3 runs to 14 residues. The V end was cut by 4 bases, the J end by 3 bases, with 12 bases between. CDR1 and CDR2 (germline): KGHSH, LQKENI. The CDR3 loop is CASSLGRWDTEAFF. The CDR3 coding sequence is TGTGCCAGCTCACTTGGGAGATGGGACACTGAAGCTTTCTTT. The complete variable domain, with remaining parts taken from reference TRBV18 and TRBJ1-1, reads NAGVMQNPRHLVRRRGQEARLRCSPMKGHSHVYWYRQLPEEGLKFMVYLQKENIIDESGMPKERFSAEFPKEGPSILRIQQVVRGDSAAYFCASSLGRWDTEAFFGQGTRLTVV.